This T cell receptor (beta chain) was recorded in a study of blood T cell repertoires in COVID-19. Study as a whole: The samples span acute and convalescent COVID-19 from the United States, Italy and Spain. T cells, B-cell-depleted T cells, or PBMCs provided the cDNA or gDNA that served as material.

This CDR3 is built from 16 residues. Germline CDR1 reads MNHEY; CDR2 reads SVGEGT. The V segment lost 5 bases and the J segment 3 bases; nucleotides outside the gene matches: 10. Study processing details: Using reference gene primer amplification, nucleated cell counts were estimated. Sequencing used immunoSEQ multiplex PCR; TCRdb keeps in-frame clones, though not all of them. The V and J calls and clone size are taken from that table; D and trimming were inferred from the DNA. The data hold 280,000 or so clones, with 89% observed a single time. The chain recombines TRBV6-2 or TRBV6-3 with TRBJ1-5, with 7 bases lining up with TRBD1. The sample consisted of peripheral blood. This sequence was found in a woman in her sixties with acute or convalescent COVID-19. The CDR3, as DNA: TGTGCCAGCAGTCTCCGGGACAGTCGGATCAATCAGCCCCAGCATTTT. It specifies CASSLRDSRINQPQHF.